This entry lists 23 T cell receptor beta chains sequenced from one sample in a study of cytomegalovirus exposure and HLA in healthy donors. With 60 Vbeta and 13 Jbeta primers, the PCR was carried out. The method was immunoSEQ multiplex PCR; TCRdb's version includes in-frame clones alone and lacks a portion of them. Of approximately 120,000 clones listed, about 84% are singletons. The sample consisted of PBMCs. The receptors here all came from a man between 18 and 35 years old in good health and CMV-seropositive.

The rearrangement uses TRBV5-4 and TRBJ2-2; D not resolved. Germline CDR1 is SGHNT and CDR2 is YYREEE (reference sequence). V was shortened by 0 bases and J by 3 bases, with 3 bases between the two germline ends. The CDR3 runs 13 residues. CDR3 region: CASSLVDTGELFF. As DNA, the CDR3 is TGTGCCAGCAGCTTGGTCGACACCGGGGAGCTGTTTTTT.

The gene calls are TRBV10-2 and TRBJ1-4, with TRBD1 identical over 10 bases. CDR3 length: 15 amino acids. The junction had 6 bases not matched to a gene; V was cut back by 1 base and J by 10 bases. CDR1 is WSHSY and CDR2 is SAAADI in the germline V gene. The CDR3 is CASSELGDRGGKLFF. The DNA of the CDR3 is TGCGCCAGCAGTGAGTTAGGGGACAGGGGCGGAAAACTGTTTTTT.

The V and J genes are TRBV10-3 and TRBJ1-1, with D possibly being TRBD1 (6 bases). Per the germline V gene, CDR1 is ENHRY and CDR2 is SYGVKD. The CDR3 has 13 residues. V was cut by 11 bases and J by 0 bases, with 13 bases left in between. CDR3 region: CAGNRELNTEAFF. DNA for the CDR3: TGTGCCGGTAACAGGGAGTTGAACACTGAAGCTTTCTTT.

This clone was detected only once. Here the CDR3 reads CASSPRRTESYEQYF. CDR3 nucleotide sequence: TGTGCCAGCAGCCCCCGTCGGACAGAATCCTACGAGCAGTACTTC. The chain links TRBV7-8 to TRBJ2-7, with a possible D match to TRBD1 (6 bases). The CDR3 contains 15 residues. Germline CDR1 reads SGHVS; CDR2 reads FQNEAQ. Trimming removed 5 bases at V and 1 base at J, with 15 bases between.

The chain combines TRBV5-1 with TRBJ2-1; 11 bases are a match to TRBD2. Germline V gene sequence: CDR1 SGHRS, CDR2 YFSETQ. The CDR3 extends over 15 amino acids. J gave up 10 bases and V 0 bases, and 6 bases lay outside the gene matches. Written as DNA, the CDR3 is TGCGCCAGCAGCTTGGGACTAGCGGGGCTTGTGGAGCAGTTCTTC. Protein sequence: CASSLGLAGLVEQFF.

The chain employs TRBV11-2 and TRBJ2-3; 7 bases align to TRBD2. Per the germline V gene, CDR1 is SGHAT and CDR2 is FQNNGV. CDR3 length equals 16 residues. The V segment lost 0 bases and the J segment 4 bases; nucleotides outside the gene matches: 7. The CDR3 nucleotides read TGTGCCAGCAGCTTAGATCTTGGAGGGAGGGCAGATACGCAGTATTTT. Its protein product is CASSLDLGGRADTQYF.

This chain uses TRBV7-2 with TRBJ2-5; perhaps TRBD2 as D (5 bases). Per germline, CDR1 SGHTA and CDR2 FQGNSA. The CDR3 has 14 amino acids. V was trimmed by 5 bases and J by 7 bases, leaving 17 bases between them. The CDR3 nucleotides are TGTGCCAGCAGCCTGGCGCCACTAGTAGGGACCCAGTACTTC. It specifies CASSLAPLVGTQYF.

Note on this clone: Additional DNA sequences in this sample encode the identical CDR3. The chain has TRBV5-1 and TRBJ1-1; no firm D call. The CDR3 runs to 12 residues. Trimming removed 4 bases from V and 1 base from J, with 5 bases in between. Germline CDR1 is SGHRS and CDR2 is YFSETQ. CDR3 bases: TGCGCCAGCAGCGAGGGGAACACTGAAGCTTTCTTT. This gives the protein CASSEGNTEAFF.

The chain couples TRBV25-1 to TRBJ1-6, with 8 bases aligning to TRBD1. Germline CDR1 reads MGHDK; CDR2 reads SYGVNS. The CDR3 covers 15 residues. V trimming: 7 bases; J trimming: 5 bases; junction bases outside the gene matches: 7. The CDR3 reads CASTQDRANNSPLHF. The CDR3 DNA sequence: TGTGCCAGCACTCAGGACAGGGCCAATAATTCACCCCTCCACTTT.

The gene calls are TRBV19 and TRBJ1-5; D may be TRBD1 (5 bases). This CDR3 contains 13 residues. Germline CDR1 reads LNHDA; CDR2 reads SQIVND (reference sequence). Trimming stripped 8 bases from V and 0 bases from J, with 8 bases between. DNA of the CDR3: TGTGCCAGTGGGGGGTATAGCAATCAGCCCCAGCATTTT. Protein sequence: CASGGYSNQPQHF. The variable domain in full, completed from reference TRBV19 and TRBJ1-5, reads DGGITQSPKYLFRKEGQNVTLSCEQNLNHDAMYWYRQDPGQGLRLIYYSQIVNDFQKGDIAEGYSVSREKKESFPLTVTSAQKNPTAFYLCASGGYSNQPQHFGDGTRLSIL.

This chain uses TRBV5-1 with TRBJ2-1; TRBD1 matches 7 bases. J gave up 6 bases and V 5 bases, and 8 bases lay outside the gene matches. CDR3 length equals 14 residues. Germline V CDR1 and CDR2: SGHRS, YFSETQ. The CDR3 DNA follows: TGCGCCAGCAGGTGGGACAGTACCTCCAATGAGCAGTTCTTC. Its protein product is CASRWDSTSNEQFF.

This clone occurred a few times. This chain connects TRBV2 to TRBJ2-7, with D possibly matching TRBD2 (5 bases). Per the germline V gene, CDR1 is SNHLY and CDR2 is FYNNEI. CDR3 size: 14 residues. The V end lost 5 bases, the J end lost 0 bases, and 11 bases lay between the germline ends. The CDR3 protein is CASSPGGSSYEQYF. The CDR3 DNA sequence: TGTGCCAGCAGTCCTGGAGGCAGCTCCTACGAGCAGTACTTC. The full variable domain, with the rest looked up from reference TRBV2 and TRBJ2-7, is EPEVTQTPSHQVTQMGQEVILRCVPISNHLYFYWYRQILGQKVEFLVSFYNNEISEKSEIFDDQFSVERPDGSNFTLKIRSTKLEDSAMYFCASSPGGSSYEQYFGPGTRLTVT.

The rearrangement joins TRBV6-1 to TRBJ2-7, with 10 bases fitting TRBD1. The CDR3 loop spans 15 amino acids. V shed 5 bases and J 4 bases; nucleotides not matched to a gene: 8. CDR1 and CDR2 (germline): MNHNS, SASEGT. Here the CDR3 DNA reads TGTGCCAGCAGTCCACCGGGACAGGGGCTATACGAGCAGTACTTC. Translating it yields CASSPPGQGLYEQYF.

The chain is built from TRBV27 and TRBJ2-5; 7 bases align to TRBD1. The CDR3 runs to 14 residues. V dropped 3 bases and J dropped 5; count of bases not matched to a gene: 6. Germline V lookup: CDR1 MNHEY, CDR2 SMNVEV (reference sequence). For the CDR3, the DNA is TGTGCCAGCAGTTTTCGGGACAGAAGGGAGACCCAGTACTTC. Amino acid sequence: CASSFRDRRETQYF.

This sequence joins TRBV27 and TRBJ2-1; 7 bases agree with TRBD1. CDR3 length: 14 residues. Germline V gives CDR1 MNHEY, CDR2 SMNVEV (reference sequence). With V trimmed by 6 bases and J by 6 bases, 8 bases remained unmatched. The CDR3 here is CASRLTGFLNEQFF. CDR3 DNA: TGTGCCAGCAGGTTGACAGGGTTTCTCAATGAGCAGTTCTTC.

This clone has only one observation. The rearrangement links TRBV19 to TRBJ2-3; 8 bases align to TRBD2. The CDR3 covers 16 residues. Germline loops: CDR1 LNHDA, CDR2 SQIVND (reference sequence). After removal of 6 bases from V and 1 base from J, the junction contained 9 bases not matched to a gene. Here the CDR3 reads CASRLSSGGGTDTQYF. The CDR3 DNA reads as TGTGCCAGTAGATTGTCCTCGGGGGGGGGCACAGATACGCAGTATTTT.

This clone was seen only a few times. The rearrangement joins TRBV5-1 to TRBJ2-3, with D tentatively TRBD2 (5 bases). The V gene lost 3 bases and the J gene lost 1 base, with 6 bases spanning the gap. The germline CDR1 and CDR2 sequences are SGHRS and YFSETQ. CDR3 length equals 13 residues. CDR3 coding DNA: TGCGCCAGCAGCTCACTAGGCACAGATACGCAGTATTTT. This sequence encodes CASSSLGTDTQYF. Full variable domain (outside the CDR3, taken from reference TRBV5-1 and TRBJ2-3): KAGVTQTPRYLIKTRGQQVTLSCSPISGHRSVSWYQQTPGQGLQFLFEYFSETQRNKGNFPGRFSGRQFSNSRSEMNVSTLELGDSALYLCASSSLGTDTQYFGPGTRLTVL.

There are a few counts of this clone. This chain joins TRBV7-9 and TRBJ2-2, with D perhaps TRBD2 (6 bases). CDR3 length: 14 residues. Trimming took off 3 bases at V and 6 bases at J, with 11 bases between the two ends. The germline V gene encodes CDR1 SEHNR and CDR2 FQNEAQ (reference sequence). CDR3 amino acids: CASSFFSGAGELFF. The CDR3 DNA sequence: TGTGCCAGCAGCTTTTTCTCGGGAGCCGGGGAGCTGTTTTTT.

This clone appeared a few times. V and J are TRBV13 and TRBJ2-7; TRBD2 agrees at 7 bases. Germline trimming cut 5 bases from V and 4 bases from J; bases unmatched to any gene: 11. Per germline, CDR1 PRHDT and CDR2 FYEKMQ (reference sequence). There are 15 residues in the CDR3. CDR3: CASSLRRERFYEQYF. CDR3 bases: TGTGCCAGCAGCCTTAGGCGGGAGAGGTTTTACGAGCAGTACTTC.

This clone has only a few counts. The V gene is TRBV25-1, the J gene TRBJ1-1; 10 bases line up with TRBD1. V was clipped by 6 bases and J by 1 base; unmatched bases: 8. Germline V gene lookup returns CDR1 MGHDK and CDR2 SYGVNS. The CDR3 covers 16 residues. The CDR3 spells CASRWGGTGANTEAFF. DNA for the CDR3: TGTGCCAGCAGGTGGGGGGGGACAGGGGCGAACACTGAAGCTTTCTTT.

The CDR3 region is CASSPAGISGYTF. For the CDR3, the DNA is TGTGCCAGCAGCCCGGCCGGGATTTCTGGCTACACCTTC. The rearrangement uses TRBV4-2 and TRBJ1-2; no definite D call. Trimming removed 4 bases from V and 7 bases from J, with 13 bases in between. Germline V CDR1 and CDR2: LGHNA, YNFKEQ. The CDR3 sequence is 13 residues long.

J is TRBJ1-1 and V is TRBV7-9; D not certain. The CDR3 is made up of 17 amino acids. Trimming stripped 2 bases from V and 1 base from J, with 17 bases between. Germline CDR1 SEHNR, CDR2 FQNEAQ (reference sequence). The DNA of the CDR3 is TGTGCCAGCAGCTTAATTCTTCAGACAAAAAGGAACACTGAAGCTTTCTTT. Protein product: CASSLILQTKRNTEAFF.

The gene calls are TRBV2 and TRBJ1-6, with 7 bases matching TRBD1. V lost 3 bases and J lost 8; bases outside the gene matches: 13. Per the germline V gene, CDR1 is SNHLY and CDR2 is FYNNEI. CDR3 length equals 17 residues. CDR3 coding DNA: TGTGCCAGCAGTGATTTGATCGCGGAGGGGGCTTATTCACCCCTCCACTTT. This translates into CASSDLIAEGAYSPLHF.